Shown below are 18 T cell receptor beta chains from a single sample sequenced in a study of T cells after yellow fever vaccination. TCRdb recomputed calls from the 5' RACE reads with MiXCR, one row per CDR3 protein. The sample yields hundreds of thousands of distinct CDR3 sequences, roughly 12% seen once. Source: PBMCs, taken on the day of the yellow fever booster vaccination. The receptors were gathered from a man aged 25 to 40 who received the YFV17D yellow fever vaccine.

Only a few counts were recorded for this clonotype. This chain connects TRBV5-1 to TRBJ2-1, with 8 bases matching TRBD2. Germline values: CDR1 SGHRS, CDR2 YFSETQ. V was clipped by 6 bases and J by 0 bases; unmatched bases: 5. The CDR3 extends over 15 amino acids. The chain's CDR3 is CASNPTSGSYNEQFF. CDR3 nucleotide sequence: TGCGCCAGCAACCCCACTAGCGGCTCCTACAATGAGCAGTTCTTC.

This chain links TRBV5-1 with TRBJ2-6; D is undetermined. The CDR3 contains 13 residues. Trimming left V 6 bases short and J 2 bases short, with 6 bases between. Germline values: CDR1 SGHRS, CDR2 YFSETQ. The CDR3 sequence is CASIGPGANVLTF. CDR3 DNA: TGCGCCAGCATCGGCCCTGGGGCCAACGTCCTGACTTTC.

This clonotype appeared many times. The CDR3 DNA sequence: TGTGCCAGCAGCCCAGACAGGGGCGAACTAGCCAAAAACATTCAGTACTTC. Translated: CASSPDRGELAKNIQYF. V gene TRBV7-8 combines with J gene TRBJ2-4; 8 bases fit TRBD1. CDR1 is SGHVS, CDR2 FQNEAQ, per germline. J lost 0 bases, V lost 5 bases, and 9 bases had no gene match. This CDR3 region has 17 residues.

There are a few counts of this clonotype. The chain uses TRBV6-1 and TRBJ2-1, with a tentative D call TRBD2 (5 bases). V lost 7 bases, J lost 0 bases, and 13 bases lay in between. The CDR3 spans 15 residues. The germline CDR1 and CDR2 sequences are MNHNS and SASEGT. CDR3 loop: CASTYAGGSYNEQFF. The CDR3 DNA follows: TGTGCCAGCACCTACGCCGGAGGCTCCTACAATGAGCAGTTCTTC.

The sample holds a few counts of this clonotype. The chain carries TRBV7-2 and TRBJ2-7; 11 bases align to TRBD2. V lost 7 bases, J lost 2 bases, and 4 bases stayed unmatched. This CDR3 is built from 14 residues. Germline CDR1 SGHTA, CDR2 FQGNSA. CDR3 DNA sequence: TGTGCCAGCATGTTAGCGGGAGGGCCCTACGAGCAGTACTTC. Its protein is CASMLAGGPYEQYF.

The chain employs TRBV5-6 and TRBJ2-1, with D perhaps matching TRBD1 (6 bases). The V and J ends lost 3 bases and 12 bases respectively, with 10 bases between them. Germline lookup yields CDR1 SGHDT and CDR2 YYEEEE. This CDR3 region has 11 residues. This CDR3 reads CASSSTGRQFF. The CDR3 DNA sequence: TGTGCCAGCAGCTCCACAGGGAGGCAGTTCTTC. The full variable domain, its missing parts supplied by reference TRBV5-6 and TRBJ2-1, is DAGVTQSPTHLIKTRGQQVTLRCSPKSGHDTVSWYQQALGQGPQFIFQYYEEEERQRGNFPDRFSGHQFPNYSSELNVNALLLGDSALYLCASSSTGRQFFGPGTRLTVL.

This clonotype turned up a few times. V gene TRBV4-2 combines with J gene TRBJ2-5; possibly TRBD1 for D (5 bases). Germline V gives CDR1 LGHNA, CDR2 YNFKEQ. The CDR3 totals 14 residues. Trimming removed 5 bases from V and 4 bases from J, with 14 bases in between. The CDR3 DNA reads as TGTGCCAGCAGCAACCAGATCAGGGCAGAGACCCAGTACTTC. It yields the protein CASSNQIRAETQYF.

The CDR3 DNA is TGCGCCAGCAGGGATCGGGGCACTGAAGCTTTCTTT. Encoded protein: CASRDRGTEAFF. The chain couples TRBV5-1 to TRBJ1-1; unclear D gene. The CDR3 has 12 amino acids. The germline gives CDR1 SGHRS, CDR2 YFSETQ. The germline V and J ends were trimmed by 5 bases and 4 bases, with 9 bases remaining between them.

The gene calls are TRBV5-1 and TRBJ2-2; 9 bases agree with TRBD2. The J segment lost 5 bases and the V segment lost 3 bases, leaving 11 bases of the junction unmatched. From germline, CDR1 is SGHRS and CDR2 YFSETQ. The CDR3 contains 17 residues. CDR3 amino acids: CASSSALAGLSTGELFF. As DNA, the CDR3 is TGCGCCAGCAGCTCCGCTCTAGCGGGGCTGAGTACCGGGGAGCTGTTTTTT.

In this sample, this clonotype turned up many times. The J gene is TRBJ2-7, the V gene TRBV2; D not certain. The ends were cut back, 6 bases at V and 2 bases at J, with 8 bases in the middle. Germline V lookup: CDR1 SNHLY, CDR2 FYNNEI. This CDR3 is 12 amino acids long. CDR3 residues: CASSSGPYEQYF. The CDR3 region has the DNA TGTGCCAGCAGCTCAGGACCCTACGAGCAGTACTTC.

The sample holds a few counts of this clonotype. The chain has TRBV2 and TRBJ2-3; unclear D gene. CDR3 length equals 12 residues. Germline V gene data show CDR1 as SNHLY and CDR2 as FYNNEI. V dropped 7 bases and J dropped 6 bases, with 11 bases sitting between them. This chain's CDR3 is CASIRNGDTQYF. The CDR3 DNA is TGTGCCAGCATTCGCAACGGCGATACGCAGTATTTT. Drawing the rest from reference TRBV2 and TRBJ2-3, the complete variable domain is EPEVTQTPSHQVTQMGQEVILRCVPISNHLYFYWYRQILGQKVEFLVSFYNNEISEKSEIFDDQFSVERPDGSNFTLKIRSTKLEDSAMYFCASIRNGDTQYFGPGTRLTVL.

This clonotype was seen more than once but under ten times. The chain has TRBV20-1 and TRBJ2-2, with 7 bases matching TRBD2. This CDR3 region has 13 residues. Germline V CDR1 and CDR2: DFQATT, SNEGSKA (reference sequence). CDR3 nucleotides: TGCAGCGCTGGGCCTAGCGGCACCGGGGAGCTGTTTTTT. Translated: CSAGPSGTGELFF.

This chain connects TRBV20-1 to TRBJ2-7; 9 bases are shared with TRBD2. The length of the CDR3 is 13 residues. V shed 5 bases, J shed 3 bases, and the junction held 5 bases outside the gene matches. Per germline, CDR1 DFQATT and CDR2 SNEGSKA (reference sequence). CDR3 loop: CSAETSGGYEQYF. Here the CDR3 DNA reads TGCAGTGCTGAGACTAGCGGAGGCTACGAGCAGTACTTC.

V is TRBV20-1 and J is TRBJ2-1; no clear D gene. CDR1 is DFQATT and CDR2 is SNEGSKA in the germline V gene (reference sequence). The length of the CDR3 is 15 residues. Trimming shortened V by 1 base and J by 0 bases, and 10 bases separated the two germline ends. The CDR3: CSARGAPYSYNEQFF. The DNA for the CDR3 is TGCAGTGCTAGAGGGGCGCCCTACTCCTACAATGAGCAGTTCTTC.

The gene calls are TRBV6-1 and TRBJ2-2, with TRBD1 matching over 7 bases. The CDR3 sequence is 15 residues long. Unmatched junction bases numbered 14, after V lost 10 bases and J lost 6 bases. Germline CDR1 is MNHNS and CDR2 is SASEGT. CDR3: CATSAGGVRAGELFF. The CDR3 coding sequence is TGTGCCACCTCGGCAGGGGGTGTGCGTGCCGGGGAGCTGTTTTTT.

The CDR3 reads CASSIIFTDTQYF. In nucleotides, the CDR3 is TGTGCCAGCAGTATTATCTTCACAGATACGCAGTATTTT. The chain links TRBV27 to TRBJ2-3; no definite D call. The V end was cut by 5 bases, the J end by 2 bases, with 8 bases between. The CDR3 runs 13 residues. CDR1 is MNHEY, CDR2 SMNVEV, per germline (reference sequence).

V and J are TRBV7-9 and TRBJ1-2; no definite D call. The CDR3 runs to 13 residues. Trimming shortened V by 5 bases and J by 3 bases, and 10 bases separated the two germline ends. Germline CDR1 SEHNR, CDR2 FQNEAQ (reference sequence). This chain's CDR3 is CASSRRADYGYTF. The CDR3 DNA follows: TGTGCCAGCAGCCGACGGGCAGACTATGGCTACACCTTC.

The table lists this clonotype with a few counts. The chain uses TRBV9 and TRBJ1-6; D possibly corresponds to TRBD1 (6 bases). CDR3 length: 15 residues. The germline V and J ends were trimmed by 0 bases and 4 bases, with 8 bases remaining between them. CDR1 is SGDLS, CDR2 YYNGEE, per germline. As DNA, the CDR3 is TGTGCCAGCAGCGTAGAGGACAGTTATAATTCACCCCTCCACTTT. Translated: CASSVEDSYNSPLHF. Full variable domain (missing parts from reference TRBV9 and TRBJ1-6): DSGVTQTPKHLITATGQRVTLRCSPRSGDLSVYWYQQSLDQGLQFLIQYYNGEERAKGNILERFSAQQFPDLHSELNLSSLELGDSALYFCASSVEDSYNSPLHFGNGTRLTVT.